This TCR beta chain was recovered during a study of OX40 agonist ivuxolimab in advanced cancers. As for the study in general: While on treatment, patients had intravenous ivuxolimab at 0.01 to 10 mg/kg every 2 weeks.

TCRdb keeps only in-frame clones here, not all; method: immunoSEQ multiplex PCR. Of about 68,000 clones listed, roughly 83% are singletons. Findings and caveats of the study: On average, CD8+ T cells had more expanded clones than CD4+.

The CDR3 runs 14 residues. Trimming shortened V by 4 bases and J by 2 bases, and 12 bases separated the two germline ends. Germline assignment: CDR1 SGHRS and CDR2 YFSETQ. Comments on this clone: Antigen specificity is unknown.

The chain links TRBV5-1 to TRBJ2-5; D might be TRBD2 (6 bases). This sequence originates from an adult with an advanced solid tumor such as melanoma, head and neck, liver or kidney cancer. Sequences were derived from CD4+ or CD8+ T cells sorted from blood, sampled in a trial of the OX40 agonist ivuxolimab. The chain's CDR3 is CASSPGTFQETQYF. DNA of the CDR3: TGCGCCAGCAGCCCTGGGACTTTTCAAGAGACCCAGTACTTC.